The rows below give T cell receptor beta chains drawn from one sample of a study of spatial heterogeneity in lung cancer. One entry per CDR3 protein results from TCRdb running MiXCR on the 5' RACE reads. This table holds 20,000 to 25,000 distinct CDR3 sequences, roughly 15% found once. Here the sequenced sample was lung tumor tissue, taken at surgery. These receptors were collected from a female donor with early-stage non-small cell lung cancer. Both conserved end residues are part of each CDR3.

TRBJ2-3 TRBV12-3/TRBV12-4 CASSSAGSSRADTQYF
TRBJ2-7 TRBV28 CASSFRGGYEQYF
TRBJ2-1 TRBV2 CASSESGGSSYNEQFF
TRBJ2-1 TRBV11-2 CASSLGRLAEGPHEQFF
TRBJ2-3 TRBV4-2 CASSPLGLAGSDTQYF
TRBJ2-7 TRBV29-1 CSVVRLGSVSYEQYF
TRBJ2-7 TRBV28 CASSLRRGEQYF
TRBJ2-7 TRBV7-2 CASSTRTGYSYEQYF
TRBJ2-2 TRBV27 CATRTGGRANTGELFF
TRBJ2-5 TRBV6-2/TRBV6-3 CASSRLRREETQYF
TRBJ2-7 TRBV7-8 CASSLRTASYEQYF
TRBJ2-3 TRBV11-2 CASSLLPSIETDTQYF
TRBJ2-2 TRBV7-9 CASSLLANTGELFF
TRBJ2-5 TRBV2 CASRRSARGGETQYF
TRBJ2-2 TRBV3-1 CASSQRGGGRTGELFF
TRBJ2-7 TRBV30 CAWRRAGLSILEQYF
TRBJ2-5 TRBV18 CASSPPAGLLKTQYF
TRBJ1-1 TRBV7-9 CASSLEVNTEAFF
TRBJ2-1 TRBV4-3 CASSQGGTPTYNEQFF
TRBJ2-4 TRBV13 CASSTQGLAKNIQYF
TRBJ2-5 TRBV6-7 CASSYSTGPKEETQYF
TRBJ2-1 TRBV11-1 CASSPRQGHEQFF
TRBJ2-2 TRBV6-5 CASRPRRENTGELFF
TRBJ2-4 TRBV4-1 CASSQDGRGLAKNIQYF
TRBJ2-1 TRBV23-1 CASNRRTGPLTGTSASDPDNEQFF
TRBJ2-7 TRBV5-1 CASSLGNGYEQYF
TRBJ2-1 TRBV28 CASSSQSGEQFF
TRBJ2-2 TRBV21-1 CASSQGTSGANTGELFF
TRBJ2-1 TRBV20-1 CSARVGGEIQEQFF
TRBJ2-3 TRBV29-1 CSVPRTGSTDTQYF
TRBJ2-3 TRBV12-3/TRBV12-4 CASSPTVPADTQYF
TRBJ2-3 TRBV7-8 CASSLLAGSTDTQYF
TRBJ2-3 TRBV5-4 CASSSGTSGRARVTQYF
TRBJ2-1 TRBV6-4 CASSDSPIRNEQFF
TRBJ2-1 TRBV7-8 CASSWGRSNNEQFF
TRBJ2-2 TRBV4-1 CASSQRSGGRANPGELFF
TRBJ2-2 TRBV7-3 CASSSGLAGGLGTGELFF
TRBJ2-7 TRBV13 CASSPSGTSGSHEQYF
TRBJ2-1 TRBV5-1 CASSLGPRGTNEQFF
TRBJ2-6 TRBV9 CASSPEGWANVLTF
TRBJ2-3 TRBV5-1 CASSLEGRADTQYF